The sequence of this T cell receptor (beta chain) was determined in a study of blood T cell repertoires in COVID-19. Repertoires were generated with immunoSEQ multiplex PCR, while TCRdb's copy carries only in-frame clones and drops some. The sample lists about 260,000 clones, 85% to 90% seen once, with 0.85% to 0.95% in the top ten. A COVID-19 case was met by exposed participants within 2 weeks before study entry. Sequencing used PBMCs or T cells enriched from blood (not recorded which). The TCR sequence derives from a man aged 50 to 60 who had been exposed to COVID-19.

The CDR3 loop reads CASSALGRGNTIYF. CDR3 sequence (DNA): TGTGCCAGCAGTGCCTTGGGGCGAGGAAACACCATATATTTT. This chain connects TRBV27 to TRBJ1-3, with D possibly TRBD1 on 5 matching bases. CDR1 is MNHEY, CDR2 SMNVEV, per germline (reference sequence). There are 14 residues in the CDR3. V dropped 5 bases and J dropped 4 bases, with 12 bases sitting between them.